The next 3 T cell receptor beta chains were all read from a single sample in a study of T cells in women clearing cervical HPV infection. Repertoires were generated with immunoSEQ multiplex PCR, while TCRdb's copy carries only in-frame clones and drops some. Its clone listing holds roughly 20,000 clones. The sequenced sample consisted of blood buffy coat. Every receptor here comes from a woman aged 18 to 75 with a cervical HPV16 infection that either progressed to CIN3+ or cleared (not recorded which).

Of note for this clone: Read sequence stops 3 residues before the CDR3 end, and the germline J gene provides the missing end. V gene TRBV9 combines with J gene TRBJ2-5; D might be TRBD2 (7 bases). The V end lost 2 bases, the J end lost 2 bases, and 19 bases lay between the germline ends. This CDR3 region has 17 residues. Germline assignment: CDR1 SGDLS and CDR2 YYNGEE. The CDR3 here is CASSVNMGGAKQETQYF. The sequenced part of the CDR3 DNA is TGTGCCAGCAGCGTTAATATGGGGGGGGCCAAACAAGAGACC.

CDR3 bases read: TGTGCCAGCAGCCTGGGACAGGGAACCGGGGAG. Its protein is CASSLGQGTGE. The complete CDR3 reads CASSLGQGTGELFF. The chain recombines TRBV7-9 with TRBJ2-2, with TRBD1 identical over 9 bases. The read ends 3 residues early relative to the CDR3; the germline J gene fills the gap. This CDR3 contains 14 residues. The germline V gene has CDR1 SEHNR and CDR2 FQNEAQ (reference sequence). Trimming cost V 5 bases and J 5 bases; bases outside gene matches: 3.

About this clone itself: The read ends 3 residues before the CDR3 terminus; that terminus is restored from the germline J gene. This chain joins TRBV7-2 and TRBJ2-4; D might be TRBD2 (5 bases). Trimming took off 2 bases at V and 8 bases at J, with 16 bases between the two ends. Germline lookup yields CDR1 SGHTA and CDR2 FQGNSA. The CDR3 is 15 amino acids. CDR3 sequence reads: CASSLIGARRDIQYF. The sequenced CDR3 bases are TGTGCCAGCAGCTTAATAGGCGCCAGGCGGGACATT.